This TCR beta chain was captured by sequencing in a study of blood T cells in healthy people across ages. This CDR3 is built from 12 residues. V gave up 4 bases and J gave up 2 bases, with 6 bases separating them. Germline V gene data show CDR1 as MDHEN and CDR2 as SYDVKM. The authors ran a second PCR of 7 to 11 cycles using a sample-barcoded 5' primer and a J-beta primer mix. TCRdb itself ran the 5' RACE reads through MiXCR, one entry per CDR3 protein. The table lists 800,000 or so distinct CDR3 sequences, approximately 65% of them singletons. The source is a man aged 25 to 40 in good health. The sequenced sample was blood. This sequence joins TRBV28 and TRBJ2-7; D call uncertain. CDR3 loop: CASSSQTYEQYF. The CDR3 DNA reads TGTGCCAGCAGTTCCCAGACCTACGAGCAGTACTTC.